This T cell receptor beta chain was sequenced during a study of blood T cells in healthy people across ages. The study's findings and limits: Because sorting was not performed, PBMCs prevented conclusive naive versus antigen-experienced comparison. Estimates of diversity drawn from one million T cells were considered underestimates.

PCR was performed a second time for about 7 to 12 cycles using a sample-barcoded 5' primer and a J-beta primer mix. Each cDNA was tagged by a template-switch adaptor containing 12 random nucleotides. TCRdb independently ran MiXCR on the 5' RACE reads; one entry per CDR3 protein. The table includes more than 750,000 distinct CDR3 sequences, 25% to 35% detected once. Regarding this clonotype: Its antigen remains unidentified.

The CDR3 sequence is 15 residues long. Trimming shortened V by 5 bases and J by 5 bases, and 19 bases separated the two germline ends. Germline V gene lookup returns CDR1 DFQATT and CDR2 SNEGSKA (reference sequence). This sample was also put to use in a study of T cells of mothers and their children. As that report states: Using the M1S primer, the second PCR added sample barcodes along with 2-4 random nucleotides.

This chain joins TRBV20-1 and TRBJ2-1; D possibly corresponds to TRBD2 (6 bases). Sequenced sample: blood. This sequence originates from a woman between 35 and 50 years old in good health. The CDR3 is CSAWTTQNSNNEQFF. CDR3 nucleotides: TGCAGTGCTTGGACTACCCAAAATTCTAACAATGAGCAGTTCTTC.